The clone carrying this T cell receptor beta chain was recorded once. Here immunoSEQ multiplex PCR was the method, and the copy in TCRdb shows in-frame clones only, minus some. This sample has some 2,000,000 clones, with 90% to 95% found just once. This CDR3 has 16 residues. In germline, CDR1 is PRHDT, CDR2 FYEKMQ (reference sequence). Trimming removed 6 bases from V and 4 bases from J; junction bases left unmatched: 6. Donors were Caucasian adults residing in Nashville, Tennessee, USA. The sample originates from a study of shared clonotypes between healthy human individuals. The sequencing sample was made of naive CD4+ T cells sorted from blood. Subset given: CD45RA+ positively selected. The V call is TRBV13, the J call TRBJ2-1, with 13 bases fitting TRBD2. The TCR sequence derives from a man in his late teens or twenties in good health. CDR3 loop: CASRGGTSGAYNEQFF. The CDR3, as DNA: TGTGCCAGCAGAGGCGGGACTAGCGGGGCGTACAATGAGCAGTTCTTC.